The 22 T cell receptor beta chains reported below all come from one sample, sequenced in a study of shared clonotypes between healthy human individuals. This table comes from immunoSEQ multiplex PCR, and its TCRdb copy is limited to in-frame clones, with some not included. The repertoire holds about 2.3 million clones, with around 92% as singletons. Sequencing was done on a sample of naive CD4+ T cells from PBMCs. Subset: CD45RA+ positively selected. The receptors were gathered from a man aged 18 to 29 in good health. Some clones in this sample may be carry-over from other donors' samples.

The chain has TRBV2 and TRBJ2-2; D not resolved. CDR3 size: 14 residues. In germline, CDR1 is SNHLY, CDR2 FYNNEI. Deletions cut 4 bases from V and 3 bases from J, with 9 bases between. The DNA of the CDR3 is TGTGCCAGCAGTGTTACTACCGACACCGGGGAGCTGTTTTTT. Its translation is CASSVTTDTGELFF.

The rearrangement links TRBV4-1 to TRBJ1-4; tentatively, D is TRBD1 (6 bases). Per germline, CDR1 MGHRA and CDR2 YSYEKL. Trimming took 2 bases from V and 7 from J, leaving 20 bases between them. The CDR3 runs 17 residues. CDR3 sequence reads: CASSQSAGALSFEKLFF. CDR3 bases: TGCGCCAGCAGCCAATCGGCAGGGGCCCTCTCGTTTGAAAAACTGTTTTTT.

The chain carries TRBV18 and TRBJ1-1; tentative D call: TRBD1 (5 bases). Trimming stripped 4 bases from V and 2 bases from J, with 17 bases between. The CDR3 is 16 residues long. The germline CDR1 and CDR2 sequences are KGHSH and LQKENI. CDR3 loop: CASSRMMGRINTEAFF. The CDR3 DNA is TGTGCCAGCTCACGGATGATGGGACGGATTAACACTGAAGCTTTCTTT.

This clone was observed once. The chain combines TRBV5-5 with TRBJ2-7; the D gene is possibly TRBD2 (6 bases). Germline assignment: CDR1 SGHKS and CDR2 YYEKEE (reference sequence). The CDR3 loop spans 14 amino acids. Trimming removed 4 bases from V and 2 bases from J, with 13 bases in between. The CDR3 here is CASSPGTEPYEQYF. The CDR3 DNA sequence: TGTGCCAGCAGCCCCGGGACTGAGCCCTACGAGCAGTACTTC.

This chain links TRBV4-2 with TRBJ1-2, with 7 nucleotides matching TRBD1. Germline CDR1 reads LGHNA; CDR2 reads YNFKEQ. With 0 bases clipped from V and 5 bases from J, the junction kept 6 bases outside the gene matches. The CDR3 has 15 residues. The chain's CDR3 is CASSQDEGAGYGYTF. The CDR3 bases are TGTGCCAGCAGCCAAGATGAGGGGGCAGGGTATGGCTACACCTTC.

This clone was observed once. This chain links TRBV5-1 with TRBJ2-7; 8 bases agree with TRBD2. In germline, CDR1 is SGHRS, CDR2 YFSETQ. Unmatched junction bases numbered 12, after V lost 3 bases and J lost 7 bases. The CDR3 is 15 amino acids. The chain's CDR3 is CASSSGTSRAGEQYF. CDR3 sequence (DNA): TGCGCCAGCAGCTCTGGGACTAGTCGGGCGGGAGAGCAGTACTTC.

The V and J genes are TRBV2 and TRBJ2-1; D gene ambiguous. Per germline, CDR1 SNHLY and CDR2 FYNNEI. Trimming shortened V by 7 bases and J by 7 bases, and 17 bases separated the two germline ends. CDR3 length: 14 residues. CDR3 sequence reads: CASIRRASENEQFF. The CDR3 nucleotides are TGTGCCAGCATCCGACGGGCCAGCGAGAATGAGCAGTTCTTC.

This sequence joins TRBV28 and TRBJ2-7; no definite D call. Germline lookup yields CDR1 MDHEN and CDR2 SYDVKM. The CDR3 consists of 16 residues. Trimming shortened V by 6 bases and J by 4 bases, and 22 bases separated the two germline ends. The CDR3 here is CASSPTQLPRGYEQYF. The CDR3 DNA follows: TGTGCCAGCAGCCCCACACAGCTCCCTCGTGGGTACGAGCAGTACTTC.

This chain uses TRBV28 with TRBJ2-5; 11 bases line up with TRBD2. After removal of 7 bases from V and 6 bases from J, the junction contained 31 bases not matched to a gene. The germline V gene has CDR1 MDHEN and CDR2 SYDVKM. The CDR3 totals 22 residues. The CDR3 sequence is CASNPSRGGQIRLAGGGKTQYF. The CDR3 DNA reads TGTGCCAGCAACCCCTCAAGAGGGGGACAGATAAGATTAGCGGGAGGGGGGAAGACCCAGTACTTC.

The CDR3 coding sequence is TGTGCCAGCAGTTCCACACAGGGGGGCACTGAAGCTTTCTTT. Amino acids: CASSSTQGGTEAFF. The chain recombines TRBV27 with TRBJ1-1; 8 bases match TRBD1. There are 14 residues in the CDR3. The V gene's germline CDR1 is MNHEY and CDR2 SMNVEV (reference sequence). V shed 4 bases, J shed 4 bases, and the junction held 5 bases outside the gene matches.

This clone occurred a few times. This sample also contains other DNA sequences that code for the same CDR3. The CDR3 coding sequence is TGTGCCAGCAGCCAAACCAGAAACACTGAAGCTTTCTTT. Protein: CASSQTRNTEAFF. The chain recombines TRBV14 with TRBJ1-1; D is unresolved. In germline, CDR1 is SGHDN, CDR2 FVKESK. The CDR3 is 13 amino acids. V shed 2 bases and J shed 2 bases, with 6 bases lying between them.

This clone showed up just once. The V gene is TRBV7-2, the J gene TRBJ1-1; the D is unclear. The CDR3 totals 15 residues. Germline V CDR1 and CDR2: SGHTA, FQGNSA. V dropped 5 bases and J dropped 4 bases, with 17 bases sitting between them. As DNA, the CDR3 is TGTGCCAGCAGCCCAAGCGGACCTCTCTTCACTGAAGCTTTCTTT. Translation gives CASSPSGPLFTEAFF.

J is TRBJ2-1 and V is TRBV5-1; TRBD2 agrees at 7 bases. Trimming took 3 bases from V and 6 from J; bases not matched to a gene: 12. The CDR3 consists of 16 residues. Germline CDR1 is SGHRS and CDR2 is YFSETQ. Written as DNA, the CDR3 is TGCGCCAGCAGCTCTATTGGCCTAGCGGACATCAATGAGCAGTTCTTC. Residues: CASSSIGLADINEQFF.

This sequence joins TRBV7-9 and TRBJ2-1; possible D gene TRBD2, 6 bases. V lost 1 base, J lost 9 bases, and 13 bases lay in between. Germline CDR1 is SEHNR and CDR2 is FQNEAQ (reference sequence). The CDR3 totals 14 residues. The CDR3 DNA reads TGTGCCAGCAGCTTAGGGGACTGGGAGGTTGAGCAGTTCTTC. Its protein product is CASSLGDWEVEQFF.

The V gene is TRBV7-8, the J gene TRBJ2-7; D might be TRBD1 or TRBD2, each matching 5 bases. V was clipped by 4 bases and J by 7 bases, with 17 bases between them. Germline assignment: CDR1 SGHVS and CDR2 FQNEAQ. The CDR3 consists of 14 residues. The CDR3 DNA reads TGTGCCAGCAGCTGGGACCGGCCCGTCTTGGAGCAGTACTTC. Protein: CASSWDRPVLEQYF.

The chain combines TRBV28 with TRBJ2-7, with D possibly TRBD2 on 5 matching bases. The V gene's germline CDR1 is MDHEN and CDR2 SYDVKM. The CDR3 has 12 amino acids. V gave up 6 bases and J gave up 3 bases, with 9 bases separating them. The CDR3 DNA sequence: TGTGCCAGCAGCTACGGACTCTACGAGCAGTACTTC. This codes for CASSYGLYEQYF.

This clone occurred once. CDR3 DNA: TGTGCCAGCAGCCAAGAGGTGGAGAATAGCGGGATCACAGATACGCAGTATTTT. Amino acids: CASSQEVENSGITDTQYF. The chain combines TRBV14 with TRBJ2-3; 8 bases align to TRBD2. This CDR3 contains 18 residues. The J segment lost 2 bases and the V segment lost 0 bases, leaving 10 bases of the junction unmatched. Germline values: CDR1 SGHDN, CDR2 FVKESK. Using reference TRBV14 and TRBJ2-3 for the parts outside the CDR3, the full variable domain is EAGVTQFPSHSVIEKGQTVTLRCDPISGHDNLYWYRRVMGKEIKFLLHFVKESKQDESGMPNNRFLAERTGGTYSTLKVQPAELEDSGVYFCASSQEVENSGITDTQYFGPGTRLTVL.

CDR3: CASSPGTSNQPQHF. Written as DNA, the CDR3 is TGTGCCAGCAGCCCGGGAACTAGCAATCAGCCCCAGCATTTT. The chain employs TRBV6-1 and TRBJ1-5; D call uncertain. V was pared by 6 bases and J by 0 bases, with 9 bases between. Per germline, CDR1 MNHNS and CDR2 SASEGT. This CDR3 has 14 residues.

In the case of this clone: Other nucleotide sequences from this sample produce the same CDR3. This chain joins TRBV30 and TRBJ2-7, with D unclear. With 0 bases removed from V and 2 bases from J, the gap between germline ends came to 20 bases. The CDR3 is made up of 17 amino acids. Germline V lookup: CDR1 GTSNPN, CDR2 SVGIG (reference sequence). The CDR3 reads CAWSVTPGFIGTYEQYF. Here the CDR3 DNA reads TGTGCCTGGAGTGTAACCCCCGGGTTTATAGGAACCTACGAGCAGTACTTC.

This sequence joins TRBV25-1 and TRBJ2-7, with 9 bases lining up with TRBD1. V shed 3 bases, J shed 6 bases, and the junction held 9 bases outside the gene matches. Germline V gene lookup returns CDR1 MGHDK and CDR2 SYGVNS. This CDR3 has 15 amino acids. The DNA of the CDR3 is TGTGCCAGCAGTGATGCCCGACAGGGGGACGGCGAGCAGTACTTC. Translating gives CASSDARQGDGEQYF.

The chain recombines TRBV4-1 with TRBJ2-3, with TRBD2 as a possible D gene (6 bases). The germline gives CDR1 MGHRA, CDR2 YSYEKL. The CDR3 is made up of 17 amino acids. Trimming cost V 1 base and J 0 bases, with 14 bases left between them. This CDR3 reads CASSQGEAGSSTDTQYF. The CDR3 region has the DNA TGCGCCAGCAGCCAAGGGGAGGCCGGGAGTAGCACAGATACGCAGTATTTT.

V gene TRBV9 combines with J gene TRBJ1-2; 7 bases match TRBD1. Germline CDR1 reads SGDLS; CDR2 reads YYNGEE. This CDR3 contains 14 residues. After removal of 4 bases from V and 7 bases from J, the junction contained 10 bases not matched to a gene. The CDR3: CASSPPLTGFGYTF. Written as DNA, the CDR3 is TGTGCCAGCAGCCCTCCATTGACAGGGTTTGGCTACACCTTC. The full variable domain, in which reference TRBV9 and TRBJ1-2 provide the parts outside the CDR3, is DSGVTQTPKHLITATGQRVTLRCSPRSGDLSVYWYQQSLDQGLQFLIQYYNGEERAKGNILERFSAQQFPDLHSELNLSSLELGDSALYFCASSPPLTGFGYTFGSGTRLTVV.